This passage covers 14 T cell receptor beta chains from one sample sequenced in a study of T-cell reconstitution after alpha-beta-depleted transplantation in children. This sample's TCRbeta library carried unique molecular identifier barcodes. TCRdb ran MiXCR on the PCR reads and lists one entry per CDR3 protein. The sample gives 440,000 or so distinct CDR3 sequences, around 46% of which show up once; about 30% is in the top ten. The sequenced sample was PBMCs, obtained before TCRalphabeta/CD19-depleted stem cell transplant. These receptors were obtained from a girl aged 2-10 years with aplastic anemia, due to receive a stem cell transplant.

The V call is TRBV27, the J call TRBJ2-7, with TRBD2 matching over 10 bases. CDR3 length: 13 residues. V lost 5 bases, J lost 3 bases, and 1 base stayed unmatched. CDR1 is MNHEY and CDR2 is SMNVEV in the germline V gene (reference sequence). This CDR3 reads CASSQRGGYEQYF. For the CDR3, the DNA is TGTGCCAGCAGTCAGCGGGGGGGCTACGAGCAGTACTTC.

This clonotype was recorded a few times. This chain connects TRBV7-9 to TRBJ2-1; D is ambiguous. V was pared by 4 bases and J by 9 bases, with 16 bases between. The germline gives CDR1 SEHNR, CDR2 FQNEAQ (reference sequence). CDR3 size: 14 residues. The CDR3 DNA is TGTGCCAGCAGCTCTCCGCCGCCTCCAGGTGAGCAGTTCTTC. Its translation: CASSSPPPPGEQFF.

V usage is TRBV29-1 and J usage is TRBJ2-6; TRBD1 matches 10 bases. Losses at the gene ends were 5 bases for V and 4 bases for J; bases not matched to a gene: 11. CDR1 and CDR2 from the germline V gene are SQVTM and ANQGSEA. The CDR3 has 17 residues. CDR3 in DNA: TGCAGCGTTAGTTCCTGGGGACAGGGGTCAGGGGCCAACGTCCTGACTTTC. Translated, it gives CSVSSWGQGSGANVLTF.

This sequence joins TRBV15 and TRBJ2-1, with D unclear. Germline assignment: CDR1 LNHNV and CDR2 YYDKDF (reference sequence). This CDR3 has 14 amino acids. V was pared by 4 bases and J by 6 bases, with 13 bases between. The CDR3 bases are TGTGCCACCAGCAACCTAAAAGTAGGCAATGAGCAGTTCTTC. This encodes CATSNLKVGNEQFF.

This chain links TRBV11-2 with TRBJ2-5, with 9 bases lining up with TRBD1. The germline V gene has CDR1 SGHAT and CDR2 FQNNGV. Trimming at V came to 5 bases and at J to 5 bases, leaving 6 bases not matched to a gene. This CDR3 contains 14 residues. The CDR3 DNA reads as TGTGCCAGCAGCCCCACCGGACAGGGGGAGACCCAGTACTTC. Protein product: CASSPTGQGETQYF.

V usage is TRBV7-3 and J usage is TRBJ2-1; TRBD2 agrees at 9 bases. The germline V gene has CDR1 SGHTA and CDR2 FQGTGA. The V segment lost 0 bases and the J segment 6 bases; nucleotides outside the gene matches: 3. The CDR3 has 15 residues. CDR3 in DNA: TGTGCCAGCAGCTTAACGGGCGGGAGGGCCAATGAGCAGTTCTTC. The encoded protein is CASSLTGGRANEQFF.

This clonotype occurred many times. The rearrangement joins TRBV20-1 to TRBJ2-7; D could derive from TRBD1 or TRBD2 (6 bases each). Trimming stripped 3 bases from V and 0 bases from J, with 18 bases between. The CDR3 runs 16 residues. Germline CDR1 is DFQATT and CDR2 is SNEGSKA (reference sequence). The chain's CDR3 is CSARGGVEPVSYEQYF. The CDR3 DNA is TGCAGTGCTAGGGGGGGCGTAGAGCCTGTCTCCTACGAGCAGTACTTC.

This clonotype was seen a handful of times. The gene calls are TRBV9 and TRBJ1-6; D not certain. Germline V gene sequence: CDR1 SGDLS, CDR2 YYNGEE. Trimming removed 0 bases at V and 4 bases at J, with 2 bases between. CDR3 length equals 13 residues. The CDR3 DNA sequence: TGTGCCAGCAGCGTAGGATATAATTCACCCCTCCACTTT. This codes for CASSVGYNSPLHF. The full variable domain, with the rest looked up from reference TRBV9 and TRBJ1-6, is DSGVTQTPKHLITATGQRVTLRCSPRSGDLSVYWYQQSLDQGLQFLIQYYNGEERAKGNILERFSAQQFPDLHSELNLSSLELGDSALYFCASSVGYNSPLHFGNGTRLTVT.

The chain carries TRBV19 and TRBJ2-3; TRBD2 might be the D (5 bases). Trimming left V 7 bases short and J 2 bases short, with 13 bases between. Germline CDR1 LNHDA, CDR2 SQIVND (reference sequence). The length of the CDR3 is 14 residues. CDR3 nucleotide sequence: TGTGCCAGTAAGGAGGCCATTTCCACAGATACGCAGTATTTT. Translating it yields CASKEAISTDTQYF. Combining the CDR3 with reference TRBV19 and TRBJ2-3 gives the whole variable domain DGGITQSPKYLFRKEGQNVTLSCEQNLNHDAMYWYRQDPGQGLRLIYYSQIVNDFQKGDIAEGYSVSREKKESFPLTVTSAQKNPTAFYLCASKEAISTDTQYFGPGTRLTVL.

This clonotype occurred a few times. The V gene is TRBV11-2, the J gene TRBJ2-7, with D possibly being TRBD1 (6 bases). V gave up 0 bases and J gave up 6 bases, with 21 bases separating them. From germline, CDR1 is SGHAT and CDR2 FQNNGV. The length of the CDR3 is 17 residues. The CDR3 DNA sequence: TGTGCCAGCAGCTTAGATCCACCCCTGGGAATCAGGGGCGAGCAGTACTTC. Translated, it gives CASSLDPPLGIRGEQYF.

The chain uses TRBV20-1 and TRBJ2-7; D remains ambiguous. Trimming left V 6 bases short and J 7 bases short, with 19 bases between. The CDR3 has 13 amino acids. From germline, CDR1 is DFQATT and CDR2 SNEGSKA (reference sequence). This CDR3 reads CSAPRTGPGEQYF. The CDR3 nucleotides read TGCAGTGCGCCTCGGACCGGGCCTGGAGAGCAGTACTTC.

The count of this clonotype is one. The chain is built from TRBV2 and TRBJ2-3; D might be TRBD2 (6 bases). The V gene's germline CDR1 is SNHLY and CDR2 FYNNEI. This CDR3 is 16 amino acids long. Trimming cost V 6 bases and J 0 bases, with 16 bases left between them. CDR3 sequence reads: CASSSRKRASTDTQYF. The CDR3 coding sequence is TGTGCCAGCAGCTCACGGAAGCGGGCTAGCACAGATACGCAGTATTTT.

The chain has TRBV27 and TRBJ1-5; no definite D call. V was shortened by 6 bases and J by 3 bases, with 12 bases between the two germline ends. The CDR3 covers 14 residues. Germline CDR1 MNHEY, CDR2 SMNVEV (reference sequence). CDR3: CASRPGSTNQPQHF. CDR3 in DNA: TGTGCCAGCAGGCCCGGGTCCACCAATCAGCCCCAGCATTTT.

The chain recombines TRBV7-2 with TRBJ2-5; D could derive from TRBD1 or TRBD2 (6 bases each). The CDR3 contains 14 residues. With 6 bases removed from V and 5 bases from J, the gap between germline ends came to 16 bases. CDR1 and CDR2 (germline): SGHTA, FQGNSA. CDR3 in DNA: TGTGCCAGCAGTCCGGGGGCCCCCGTGGAGACCCAGTACTTC. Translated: CASSPGAPVETQYF.